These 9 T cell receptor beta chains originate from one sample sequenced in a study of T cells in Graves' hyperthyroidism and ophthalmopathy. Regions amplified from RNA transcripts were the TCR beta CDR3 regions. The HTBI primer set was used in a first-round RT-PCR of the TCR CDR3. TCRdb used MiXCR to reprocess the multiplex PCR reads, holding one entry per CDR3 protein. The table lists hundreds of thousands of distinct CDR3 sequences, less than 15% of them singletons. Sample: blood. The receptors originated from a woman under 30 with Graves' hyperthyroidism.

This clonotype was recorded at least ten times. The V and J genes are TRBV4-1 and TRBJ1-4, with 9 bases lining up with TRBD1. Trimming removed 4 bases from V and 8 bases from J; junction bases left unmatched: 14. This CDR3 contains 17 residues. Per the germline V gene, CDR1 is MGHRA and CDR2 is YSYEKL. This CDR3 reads CASSPAGTGFGLEKLFF. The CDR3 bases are TGCGCCAGCAGCCCAGCCGGGACAGGGTTCGGCTTGGAAAAACTGTTTTTT.

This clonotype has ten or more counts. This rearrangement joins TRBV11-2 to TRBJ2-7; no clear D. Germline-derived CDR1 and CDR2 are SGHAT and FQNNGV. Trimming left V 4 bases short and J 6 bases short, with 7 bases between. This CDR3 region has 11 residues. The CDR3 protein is CASSWTGEQYF. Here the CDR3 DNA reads TGTGCCAGCAGCTGGACGGGCGAGCAGTACTTC. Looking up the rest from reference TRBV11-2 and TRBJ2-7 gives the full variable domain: EAGVAQSPRYKIIEKRQSVAFWCNPISGHATLYWYQQILGQGPKLLIQFQNNGVVDDSQLPKDRFSAERLKGVDSTLKIQPAKLEDSAVYLCASSWTGEQYFGPGTRLTVT.

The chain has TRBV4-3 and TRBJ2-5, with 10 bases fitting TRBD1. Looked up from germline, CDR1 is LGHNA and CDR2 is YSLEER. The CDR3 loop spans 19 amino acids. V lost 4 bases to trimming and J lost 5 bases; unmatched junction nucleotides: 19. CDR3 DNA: TGCGCCAGCAGCCCCAAACTCCCTTGGGGGACGGGACAGGGGGAGACCCAGTACTTC. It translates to CASSPKLPWGTGQGETQYF.

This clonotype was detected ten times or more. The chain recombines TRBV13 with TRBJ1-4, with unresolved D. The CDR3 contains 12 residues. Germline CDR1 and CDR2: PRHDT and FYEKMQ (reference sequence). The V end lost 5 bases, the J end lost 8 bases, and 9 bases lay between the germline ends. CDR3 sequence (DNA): TGTGCCAGCAGCCATCGAGGAGAAAAACTGTTTTTT. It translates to CASSHRGEKLFF.

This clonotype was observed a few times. CDR3 nucleotides: TGTGCCAGCACCGGAGCCAAAAACATTCAGTACTTC. Translated: CASTGAKNIQYF. The chain recombines TRBV5-6 with TRBJ2-4, with D hard to call. With 6 bases removed from V and 0 bases from J, the gap between germline ends came to 4 bases. CDR1 is SGHDT and CDR2 is YYEEEE in the germline V gene. This CDR3 has 12 residues.

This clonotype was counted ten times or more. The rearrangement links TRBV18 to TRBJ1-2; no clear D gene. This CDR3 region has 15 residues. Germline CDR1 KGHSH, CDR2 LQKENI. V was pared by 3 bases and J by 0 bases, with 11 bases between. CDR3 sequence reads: CASSPLEVANYGYTF. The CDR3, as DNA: TGTGCCAGCTCACCCCTCGAGGTAGCTAACTATGGCTACACCTTC.

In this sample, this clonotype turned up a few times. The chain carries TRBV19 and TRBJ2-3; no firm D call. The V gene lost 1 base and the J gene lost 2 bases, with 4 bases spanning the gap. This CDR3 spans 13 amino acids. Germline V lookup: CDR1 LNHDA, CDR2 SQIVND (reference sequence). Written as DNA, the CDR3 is TGTGCCAGTAGTATAGCTGCCACAGATACGCAGTATTTT. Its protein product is CASSIAATDTQYF.

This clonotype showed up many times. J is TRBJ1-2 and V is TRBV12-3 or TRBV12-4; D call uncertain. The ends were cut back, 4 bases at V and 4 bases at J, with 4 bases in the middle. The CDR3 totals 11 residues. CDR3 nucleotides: TGTGCCAGCAGTTCCGCCTATGGCTACACCTTC. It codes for CASSSAYGYTF.

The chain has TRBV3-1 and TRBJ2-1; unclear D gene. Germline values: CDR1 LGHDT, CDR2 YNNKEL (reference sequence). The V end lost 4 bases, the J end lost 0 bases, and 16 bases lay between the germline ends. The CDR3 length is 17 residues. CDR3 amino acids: CASSPQSLRSSYNEQFF. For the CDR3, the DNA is TGTGCCAGCAGCCCGCAATCGCTCCGGAGCTCCTACAATGAGCAGTTCTTC.